This TCR beta chain derives from a study of T-cell reconstitution after alpha-beta-depleted transplantation in children. Notes on the study in general: Surviving recipient cells, namely T cells and thymic progenitors, were the source of high day-60 TCRbeta diversity in some patients.

This CDR3 is 13 amino acids long. V shed 1 base and J shed 4 bases, with 5 bases lying between them. CDR1 and CDR2 from the germline V gene are LGHNA and YNFKEQ. This clonotype appeared many times. Its antigen is unidentified. Library preparation (for TCRbeta) was performed with unique molecular identifiers. TCRdb redid the calling of the PCR reads with MiXCR, one entry per CDR3 protein. The repertoire consists of 600,000 to 800,000 distinct CDR3 sequences, with under 15% occurring once and the leading ten covering about 0.79%. Sample: PBMCs, taken before TCRalphabeta/CD19-depleted stem cell transplant. The clonotype comes from a girl between 2 and 10 years old with congenital amegakaryocytic thrombocytopenia, due to receive a stem cell transplant. The chain recombines TRBV4-2 with TRBJ2-1; D unclear. The CDR3 is CASSQVLYNEQFF. For the CDR3, the DNA is TGTGCCAGCAGCCAAGTTCTTTACAATGAGCAGTTCTTC.